This TCR beta chain was identified in a study of cytomegalovirus exposure and HLA in healthy donors. As for the study in general: Early on, a data release was issued that held roughly 86 million unique TCRs from HLA-typed donors.

Study-level results: The authors enumerated around 150 TCR beta chains as linked to cytomegalovirus.

As regards this clone: Its antigen is currently unknown. At one end the junction does not follow the germline gene, possibly because of a read error.

CDR3 length: 13 amino acids. The germline V gene has CDR1 MNHEY and CDR2 SVGAGI. 60 Vbeta and 13 Jbeta primers were used in PCR. Method: immunoSEQ multiplex PCR; TCRdb's copy keeps in-frame clones and lacks some. The table includes approximately 150,000 clones, about 80% detected once. Sample: PBMCs. This receptor was taken from a man aged 35-49 years in good health and CMV-seropositive. This chain links TRBV6-5 with TRBJ2-7; perhaps TRBD2 as D (6 bases). The CDR3 spells CASSDGTSPERNF. The CDR3 bases are TGTGCCAGCAGTGATGGGACTTCGCCCGAGCGGAACTTC.